This TCR beta chain was observed in a study of cytomegalovirus exposure and HLA in healthy donors. Amplification used 60 Vbeta primers and 13 Jbeta primers. Produced via immunoSEQ multiplex PCR; TCRdb's table is partial and in-frame only. Of about 180,000 clones listed, over 70% are singletons. V lost 1 base and J lost 9; bases outside the gene matches: 7. Per germline, CDR1 MGHRA and CDR2 YSYEKL. The CDR3 consists of 17 residues. As for this clone: No antigen is known for it.

Study observations and caveats: According to a later analysis, donors in an Asian-associated ancestry cluster reportedly had fewer N-insertions than the roughly 670-donor mean.

The chain carries TRBV4-1 and TRBJ2-1, with 15 bases matching TRBD2. The receptor was derived from a woman in her 30s in good health and CMV-seronegative. The sample comprised PBMCs. CDR3 protein: CASSQAPGLAGGIEQFF. CDR3 coding DNA: TGCGCCAGCAGCCAAGCACCAGGACTAGCGGGAGGGATTGAGCAGTTCTTC.